This T cell receptor (beta chain) was sequenced in a study of beta chain features in type 1 diabetes (dated by TCRdb to 2016 to 2018). About the investigation overall: Mean age, gender distribution, total cell number and subset yield did not differ between patients and healthy donors. Across all samples, 107,917,701 sorted cells were examined, and cell number per subset correlated strongly with RNA yield. In the study, recently diagnosed type 1 diabetes patients and matched healthy donors were compared on the TCRB repertoires of their sorted circulating CD4+ T cell subsets. Naive and central memory subsets were obtained from all 30 or so donors, but regulatory and stem cell-like memory subsets were isolated from only 8 patients and about 8 healthy donors.

The CDR3 contains 14 residues, cysteine and phenylalanine counted. Of all the DNA, just the CDR3 is kept, 42 bases in frame from base 1. CDR1 and CDR2 are drawn from the germline V gene (reference sequence): MNHNY, SVGAGI. V drops 7 bases and J drops 1 base, leaving 13 bases in between. On the study overall, not on this receptor specifically: Shorter templates might have been favored by PCR, but patient and control samples were amplified and corrected together, so both groups would have been affected equally by any skew. In all four CD4+ subsets, TCRB CDR3 length was moderately but significantly shorter in type 1 diabetes patients. At VDJ recombination sites, type 1 diabetes patients had fewer insertions and more deleted nucleotides, which implies abnormalities in thymic rearrangement. HLA sub-analyses involved small numbers of individuals, so any influence of HLA type on TCRB rearrangement remained unresolved. Because cDNA rather than genomic DNA was sequenced, highly expressing activated cells could have been over-represented, although no difference in activation and CD3 levels was found between groups. Naive, central memory and regulatory TCRB repertoires appeared more similar among patients than among healthy donors.

From each donor, a single peripheral blood sample of 95 to 150 mL on average was drawn into heparinised tubes. A BD FACSAria II and a panel including CD45RO, CCR7, CD25, CD127, CD95 and CD27 were used to sort naive, central memory, regulatory and stem cell-like memory CD4+ T cells. Every sorted population had a purity above 95%. PBMCs were isolated right away by Lymphoprep density gradient centrifugation and were stained directly, without culture. To minimize batch effects, samples were stained and sorted in pairs, one healthy donor with one patient per experiment. The entire isolated RNA was reverse transcribed using the High Capacity cDNA Reverse Transcription Kit, and thus expressed TCRB transcripts were sequenced. Deep immunoSEQ sequencing was applied to naive, central memory and regulatory T cell samples, giving an average of around 3.8 million total reads per sample. Sorted cells were lysed in RLT buffer and RNA was extracted with DNase-treated RNeasy Micro or Mini kits, depending on cell number. Each cell subset was processed separately to prevent cross-contamination, with patient and healthy donor samples processed together. Using the immunoSEQ multiplex PCR, TCRB sequences were amplified from cDNA into 87-bp fragments spanning the CDR3 region. Sequencing of the amplicons was done on the Illumina HiSeq platform. In the original analysis: Synthetic template baselines were used to correct PCR bias computationally, reads within Hamming distance 2 were collapsed together, and singletons that could not be merged were discarded. Reads were aligned to IMGT to assign V, D and J genes, CDR3 length, and insertions or deletions at six rearrangement sites. Within each subset, clonotype counts were normalized to sorted cell number, after which true diversity and Gini coefficients were computed with the tcR R package. Repertoire sharing was quantified using the overlap coefficient calculated on TCRB nucleotide sequences. This immuneACCESS table, as held by TCRdb, lists in-frame sequences with V and J called but not all clones. Of the missing ones, under half trace to an unresolved V gene in checked studies; the others have no known cause. That table is the source of V, J and clone size, and D and trimming were worked out from the DNA. For this sample the table gives 120,000 or so clones, of which 15% to 20% were detected only once. The ten largest make up 2% to 3% of the sample.

This clone has only a few counts. The target of this receptor is not known. Base qualities are not provided; no much larger clone lies one nucleotide away. This clonotype was sampled from a man aged 18 to 29 with type 1 diabetes. The specimen was central memory CD4+ T cells from blood. This chain is built from TRBV6-6 and TRBJ1-1; TRBD1 is possibly the D segment (5 matching bases). The DNA reads as follows: TGTGCCAGCACGGCCGGGACGGCGAACACTGAAGCTTTCTTT. Its translation reads: CASTAGTANTEAFF.